Below, 30 T cell receptor beta chains from the same sample are listed, as sequenced in a study of T-cell memory formation after mild COVID-19. TCRdb reprocessed the 5' RACE reads with MiXCR, giving one entry per CDR3 protein. The table records tens of thousands of distinct CDR3 sequences, about 6.3% of them present only once. What was sequenced was PBMCs or a T cell subset sorted from them (not recorded which). These receptors came from an adult who had mild COVID-19 (a few samples of this study predate the infection). Cell type and time point are not known.

This clonotype was seen only a few times. V and J are TRBV3-1 and TRBJ1-6; D is ambiguous. The V gene's germline CDR1 is LGHDT and CDR2 YNNKEL (reference sequence). V was shortened by 2 bases and J by 2 bases, with 7 bases between the two germline ends. The CDR3 extends over 15 amino acids. Here the CDR3 reads CASSQHGAYNSPLHF. CDR3 nucleotide sequence: TGTGCCAGCAGCCAACACGGGGCCTATAATTCACCCCTCCACTTT. Full variable domain (missing parts from reference TRBV3-1 and TRBJ1-6): DTAVSQTPKYLVTQMGNDKSIKCEQNLGHDTMYWYKQDSKKFLKIMFSYNNKELIINETVPNRFSPKSPDKAHLNLHINSLELGDSAVYFCASSQHGAYNSPLHFGNGTRLTVT.

This clonotype was counted ten times or more. The CDR3 region has the DNA TGTGCCAGCAGCTACGGAGGAGCGGGACAGGGGATATACGAGCAGTACTTC. Translation gives CASSYGGAGQGIYEQYF. The chain has TRBV3-1 and TRBJ2-7, with TRBD1 identical over 10 bases. The V gene end was trimmed by 5 bases and the J gene end by 4 bases; junction bases not matched to a gene: 14. This CDR3 comprises 17 residues. The germline V gene encodes CDR1 LGHDT and CDR2 YNNKEL (reference sequence).

This clonotype came up many times. CDR3 loop: CASSLLRRIQETQYF. The CDR3 DNA follows: TGTGCCAGCAGCTTATTGCGGCGGATCCAAGAGACCCAGTACTTC. The V and J genes are TRBV7-2 and TRBJ2-5; D unclear. The germline V gene has CDR1 SGHTA and CDR2 FQGNSA. The V gene lost 2 bases and the J gene lost 1 base, with 11 bases spanning the gap. The CDR3 is made up of 15 amino acids.

This clonotype occurred many times. The rearrangement joins TRBV15 to TRBJ1-5; 8 bases map to TRBD1. V shed 3 bases, J shed 1 base, and the junction held 11 bases outside the gene matches. The CDR3 length is 18 residues. CDR1 and CDR2 from the germline V gene are LNHNV and YYDKDF (reference sequence). The chain's CDR3 is CATSRNRQGLRSNQPQHF. CDR3 nucleotide sequence: TGTGCCACCAGCAGGAACCGACAGGGGTTGAGGAGCAATCAGCCCCAGCATTTT.

This clonotype came up many times. The chain recombines TRBV7-8 with TRBJ2-1; 9 nucleotides agree with TRBD1. V lost 0 bases to trimming and J lost 5 bases; unmatched junction nucleotides: 2. The length of the CDR3 is 15 residues. Germline V gene lookup returns CDR1 SGHVS and CDR2 FQNEAQ. CDR3 in DNA: TGTGCCAGCAGCTTAGCGACAGGGGGGCACAATGAGCAGTTCTTC. Residues: CASSLATGGHNEQFF.

The sample holds many counts of this clonotype. The rearrangement joins TRBV4-3 to TRBJ2-5, with a possible D match to TRBD2 (6 bases). In germline, CDR1 is LGHNA, CDR2 YSLEER. The length of the CDR3 is 19 residues. The ends were cut back, 0 bases at V and 5 bases at J, with 25 bases in the middle. CDR3 protein: CASSQEGPITGEGMETQYF. The CDR3 DNA follows: TGCGCCAGCAGCCAAGAAGGTCCGATAACGGGAGAAGGGATGGAGACCCAGTACTTC.

The gene calls are TRBV7-2 and TRBJ2-7, with 8 positions matching TRBD2. The CDR3 is made up of 15 amino acids. J was trimmed by 0 bases and V by 2 bases; bases with no gene match: 3. The germline CDR1 and CDR2 sequences are SGHTA and FQGNSA. CDR3 DNA sequence: TGTGCCAGCAGCTTAAAGCGGGAGAGCTCCTACGAGCAGTACTTC. Translating gives CASSLKRESSYEQYF.

This clonotype was recorded many times. J is TRBJ2-7 and V is TRBV7-8; TRBD1 is a possible D gene (6 bases). In germline, CDR1 is SGHVS, CDR2 FQNEAQ. The CDR3 has 15 residues. The ends were cut back, 5 bases at V and 4 bases at J, with 18 bases in the middle. In nucleotides, the CDR3 is TGTGCCAGCAGCGTGCAGACAGGAGGTATTTACGAGCAGTACTTC. Translated: CASSVQTGGIYEQYF. The variable domain in full, with the rest retrieved from reference TRBV7-8 and TRBJ2-7, is GAGVSQSPRYKVAKRGQDVALRCDPISGHVSLFWYQQALGQGPEFLTYFQNEAQLDKSGLPSDRFFAERPEGSVSTLKIQRTQQEDSAVYLCASSVQTGGIYEQYFGPGTRLTVT.

With respect to this clonotype: This may come from a read error, since a much larger clone is one base off. The V and J genes are TRBV4-1 and TRBJ1-2, with 8 bases aligning to TRBD1. V lost 5 bases to trimming and J lost 5 bases; unmatched junction nucleotides: 10. CDR3 length equals 15 residues. The germline gives CDR1 MGHRA, CDR2 YSYEKL. The CDR3 region has the DNA TGCGCCAGCAGCATCCTCGGGGGACAGGTGTATGGCTACACCTTC. Translated: CASSILGGQVYGYTF.

This clonotype was observed at least ten times. The chain combines TRBV3-1 with TRBJ1-3, with unresolved D. V was trimmed by 3 bases and J by 3 bases, leaving 3 bases between them. The germline V gene has CDR1 LGHDT and CDR2 YNNKEL (reference sequence). The CDR3 sequence is 12 residues long. The DNA of the CDR3 is TGTGCCAGCAGCCAGCGTGGAAACACCATATATTTT. Translating gives CASSQRGNTIYF.

This clonotype was seen repeatedly, ten times or more. This sequence joins TRBV27 and TRBJ2-7; the D gene could be TRBD1 or TRBD2 (5 bases each). The CDR3 runs to 14 residues. Trimming shortened V by 4 bases and J by 0 bases, and 10 bases separated the two germline ends. CDR1 is MNHEY and CDR2 is SMNVEV in the germline V gene (reference sequence). CDR3 coding DNA: TGTGCCAGCAGTTGGGACCGAAGCTCCTACGAGCAGTACTTC. Its translation: CASSWDRSSYEQYF.

Worth noting for this clonotype: The junction departs from germline at one end; a sequencing error may be responsible. This chain uses TRBV24-1 with TRBJ2-1, with 7 nucleotides matching TRBD2. This CDR3 has 15 amino acids. The germline gives CDR1 KGHDR, CDR2 SFDVKD. Here the CDR3 DNA reads TGTTCCACCAGTGGTTCTGCTAGCGGTAACAATGAGCAGTTCTTC. Amino acids: CSTSGSASGNNEQFF.

This clonotype was seen ten or more times. The chain is built from TRBV2 and TRBJ2-3, with D possibly TRBD2 on 5 matching bases. The CDR3 sequence is 15 residues long. V was shortened by 2 bases and J by 5 bases, with 14 bases between the two germline ends. CDR1 and CDR2 from the germline V gene are SNHLY and FYNNEI. Here the CDR3 DNA reads TGTGCCAGCAGTGAAAGGATGAGTCGGGGAGATACGCAGTATTTT. Amino acids: CASSERMSRGDTQYF.

This clonotype was detected ten times or more. The chain links TRBV7-9 to TRBJ1-1; the D is unclear. From germline, CDR1 is SEHNR and CDR2 FQNEAQ (reference sequence). Deletions cut 6 bases from V and 1 base from J, with 9 bases between. This CDR3 region has 13 residues. The CDR3, as DNA: TGTGCCAGCAGGGCGGGTCGGAACACTGAAGCTTTCTTT. Its translation: CASRAGRNTEAFF.

V gene TRBV7-2 combines with J gene TRBJ1-2; 8 nucleotides agree with TRBD1. Germline V gene data show CDR1 as SGHTA and CDR2 as FQGNSA. Trimming at V came to 5 bases and at J to 6 bases, leaving 11 bases not matched to a gene. CDR3 length equals 15 residues. CDR3 coding DNA: TGTGCCAGCAGCCCCCGGGACAGGTTGTATCATGGCTACACCTTC. Translating gives CASSPRDRLYHGYTF.

This clonotype was counted between two and nine times. The chain uses TRBV4-2 and TRBJ1-4; 7 bases are a match to TRBD1. The CDR3 has 16 amino acids. Germline V CDR1 and CDR2: LGHNA, YNFKEQ. The trim removed 2 bases at V and 4 bases at J, leaving 7 bases unmatched. The DNA of the CDR3 is TGTGCCAGCAGCCAACCGGACAGGAAAAATAATGAAAAACTGTTTTTT. Protein: CASSQPDRKNNEKLFF.

This clonotype has more than one count but fewer than ten. The chain's CDR3 is CASSLGQVLTNYGYTF. The DNA for the CDR3 is TGTGCCAGCAGCTTAGGACAGGTGTTAACTAACTATGGCTACACCTTC. The chain links TRBV7-8 to TRBJ1-2; D is perhaps TRBD1 (6 bases). In germline, CDR1 is SGHVS, CDR2 FQNEAQ. This CDR3 has 16 amino acids. V was cut by 1 base and J by 0 bases, with 12 bases left in between.

The chain combines TRBV5-1 with TRBJ2-7, with 8 bases identical to TRBD1. Germline values: CDR1 SGHRS, CDR2 YFSETQ. V gave up 2 bases and J gave up 6 bases; unmatched junction bases: 4. There are 13 residues in the CDR3. The CDR3 sequence is CASSFGQGSEQYF. The DNA of the CDR3 is TGCGCCAGCAGCTTTGGACAGGGCAGCGAGCAGTACTTC.

This clonotype was picked up many times. The V and J genes are TRBV7-2 and TRBJ2-1; D is ambiguous. The CDR3 is made up of 16 amino acids. The V and J ends lost 5 bases and 1 base respectively, with 15 bases between them. Germline V gene lookup returns CDR1 SGHTA and CDR2 FQGNSA. The DNA of the CDR3 is TGTGCCAGCAGCGCGCAAACGGGTATATCCTACAATGAGCAGTTCTTC. Translated, it gives CASSAQTGISYNEQFF. Together with reference TRBV7-2 and TRBJ2-1, the CDR3 gives the full variable domain: GAGVSQSPSNKVTEKGKDVELRCDPISGHTALYWYRQSLGQGLEFLIYFQGNSAPDKSGLPSDRFSAERTGGSVSTLTIQRTQQEDSAVYLCASSAQTGISYNEQFFGPGTRLTVL.

As to this clonotype: This may be a read error: a much more frequent sequence differs by one nucleotide. Since the CDR3 does not end with the conserved phenylalanine or tryptophan, this likely comes from a read error. The gene calls are TRBV12-3 or TRBV12-4 and TRBJ2-5; a possible D gene is TRBD1 (6 bases). This CDR3 comprises 17 residues. Trimming took off 6 bases at V and 3 bases at J, with 23 bases between the two ends. For the CDR3, the DNA is TGTGCCAGCAGCCTAATGGGGGCCCGGGACGGCAAAGAGACCCAGTACCTC. It translates to CASSLMGARDGKETQYL.

This clonotype came up a few times. One end of the junction does not line up with germline, which may come from a read error. V usage is TRBV2 and J usage is TRBJ1-2, with D possibly TRBD1 on 6 matching bases. Germline values: CDR1 SNHLY, CDR2 FYNNEI. The CDR3 length is 12 residues. The CDR3 DNA sequence: TGTGCCCGCAGGGGAGGGAACTATGGCTACACCTTC. This gives the protein CARRGGNYGYTF.

This clonotype was seen a few times. The chain combines TRBV7-3 with TRBJ2-1; 8 bases line up with TRBD2. Germline CDR1 and CDR2: SGHTA and FQGTGA. V lost 3 bases and J lost 0; bases outside the gene matches: 4. CDR3 length: 16 amino acids. CDR3 sequence (DNA): TGTGCCAGCAGCTTCGGGAGCGGGAGCTCCTACAATGAGCAGTTCTTC. This sequence encodes CASSFGSGSSYNEQFF.

This clonotype was picked up a small number of times. The chain carries TRBV6-5 and TRBJ2-4; D call uncertain. The CDR3 totals 14 residues. Deletions cut 6 bases from V and 0 bases from J, with 9 bases between. CDR1 and CDR2 from the germline V gene are MNHEY and SVGAGI. CDR3 in DNA: TGTGCCAGCAGGGAGCCGGGAGCCAAAAACATTCAGTACTTC. Protein product: CASREPGAKNIQYF.

The chain joins TRBV12-3 or TRBV12-4 to TRBJ2-5, with 9 bases matching TRBD2. Losses at the gene ends were 5 bases for V and 2 bases for J; bases not matched to a gene: 6. This CDR3 has 15 residues. CDR3 DNA sequence: TGTGCCAGCAGTATCGCCAGCGGGGGGCAAGAGACCCAGTACTTC. The encoded protein is CASSIASGGQETQYF.

The table lists this clonotype with many counts. The genes are TRBV12-3 or TRBV12-4 and TRBJ1-1; TRBD1 is a possible D gene (6 bases). The CDR3 totals 13 residues. Trimming pared 3 bases from V and 5 bases from J, leaving 10 bases between. The CDR3 DNA follows: TGTGCCAGCAGTTTGGGGGCGGGAACTGAAGCTTTCTTT. It specifies CASSLGAGTEAFF.

In its sample, this clonotype was seen a few times. The chain joins TRBV9 to TRBJ2-7; 9 bases line up with TRBD2. In germline, CDR1 is SGDLS, CDR2 YYNGEE. J lost 6 bases, V lost 2 bases, and 6 bases had no gene match. This CDR3 region has 14 residues. Here the CDR3 DNA reads TGTGCCAGCAGCGTGGGTAGCGGGAGCACCGAGCAGTACTTC. This codes for CASSVGSGSTEQYF. The variable domain in full, with the rest retrieved from reference TRBV9 and TRBJ2-7, is DSGVTQTPKHLITATGQRVTLRCSPRSGDLSVYWYQQSLDQGLQFLIQYYNGEERAKGNILERFSAQQFPDLHSELNLSSLELGDSALYFCASSVGSGSTEQYFGPGTRLTVT.

The chain links TRBV5-1 to TRBJ2-5; D remains ambiguous. Deletions cut 4 bases from V and 3 bases from J, with 10 bases between. CDR1 SGHRS and CDR2 YFSETQ come from the germline V gene. The length of the CDR3 is 13 residues. The CDR3 loop reads CASSPRMEETQYF. As DNA, the CDR3 is TGCGCCAGCAGCCCCCGTATGGAAGAGACCCAGTACTTC.

This clonotype was seen at least ten times. The chain has TRBV13 and TRBJ2-2, with TRBD1 as a possible D gene (6 bases). Trimming removed 4 bases from V and 1 base from J, with 7 bases in between. Germline-derived CDR1 and CDR2 are PRHDT and FYEKMQ (reference sequence). This CDR3 has 14 residues. CDR3 sequence: CASSSGQNTGELFF. The CDR3, as DNA: TGTGCCAGCAGCTCGGGACAGAACACCGGGGAGCTGTTTTTT.

In its sample, this clonotype was seen a few times. The chain uses TRBV12-3 or TRBV12-4 and TRBJ1-5; D may be TRBD1 (5 bases). This CDR3 has 15 residues. The V and J ends lost 2 bases and 4 bases respectively, with 12 bases between them. CDR3 residues: CASSLNQGLNQPQHF. In DNA, the CDR3 is TGTGCCAGCAGTTTAAATCAGGGACTAAATCAGCCCCAGCATTTT.

This chain links TRBV7-2 with TRBJ1-2; a possible D gene is TRBD1 (5 bases). CDR3 length: 15 amino acids. Germline values: CDR1 SGHTA, CDR2 FQGNSA. Trimming left V 0 bases short and J 0 bases short, with 8 bases between. Written as DNA, the CDR3 is TGTGCCAGCAGCTTAGCGGCAGGGTCTAACTATGGCTACACCTTC. As protein: CASSLAAGSNYGYTF.